These 26 T cell receptor beta chains share one sample of origin, sequenced in a study of shared clonotypes between healthy human individuals. Some clones are missing from TCRdb's copy, which holds only in-frame ones; the method was immunoSEQ multiplex PCR. Here the sample spans about 1.5 million clones, 95% to 97% being singletons. Sequencing used naive CD4+ T cells sorted from blood. As for subset: CD45RA+ positively selected. Source of these receptors: a man aged 25 to 45 in good health.

This sequence joins TRBV5-4 and TRBJ2-3, with D tentatively TRBD2 (5 bases). The CDR3 totals 16 residues. CDR1 is SGHNT, CDR2 YYREEE, per germline (reference sequence). The V end lost 4 bases, the J end lost 5 bases, and 20 bases lay between the germline ends. CDR3 DNA sequence: TGTGCCAGCAGCGCCCTCCAGGTGGTGAGCGGAGATACGCAGTATTTT. Translated: CASSALQVVSGDTQYF.

V is TRBV7-2 and J is TRBJ1-5, with 12 nucleotides matching TRBD1. CDR3 length: 17 residues. V dropped 1 base and J dropped 6; count of bases not matched to a gene: 7. Germline V gives CDR1 SGHTA, CDR2 FQGNSA. This CDR3 is CASSLVAGTGGSQPQHF. The DNA of the CDR3 is TGTGCCAGCAGCTTAGTTGCAGGGACAGGGGGCAGTCAGCCCCAGCATTTT.

The V and J genes are TRBV21-1 and TRBJ2-2; TRBD1, the table's D call, lacks a check against the DNA. TRBV21-1 has pseudogene status. The CDR3 sequence is 15 residues long. The CDR3: CASSDNRVGTGELFF. DNA for the CDR3: TGTGCCAGCAGCGATAACAGGGTTGGCACCGGGGAGCTGTTTTTT.

The gene calls are TRBV10-3 and TRBJ2-1; no definite D call. V gave up 6 bases and J gave up 5 bases, with 14 bases separating them. There are 14 residues in the CDR3. Germline CDR1 ENHRY, CDR2 SYGVKD. This chain's CDR3 is CAIRTTGTNNEQFF. In DNA form, the CDR3 reads TGTGCCATCAGAACCACCGGTACCAACAATGAGCAGTTCTTC.

The rearrangement uses TRBV6-1 and TRBJ2-1, with 7 bases matching TRBD2. This CDR3 contains 15 residues. The V and J ends lost 5 bases and 9 bases, in that order; junction bases with no gene match: 13. Looked up from germline, CDR1 is MNHNS and CDR2 is SASEGT. CDR3 DNA: TGTGCCAGCAGTCCTGTCTCGCGGGAGTCCGGTGAGCAGTTCTTC. Encoded protein: CASSPVSRESGEQFF.

The chain has TRBV9 and TRBJ2-1; 7 nucleotides agree with TRBD2. CDR3 length: 16 residues. The trim removed 4 bases at V and 2 bases at J, leaving 9 bases unmatched. In germline, CDR1 is SGDLS, CDR2 YYNGEE. DNA for the CDR3: TGTGCCAGCAGCTTCCGACTAGCAGCTCCCTACAATGAGCAGTTCTTC. Encoded protein: CASSFRLAAPYNEQFF.

This rearrangement joins TRBV5-6 to TRBJ2-3; the match to TRBD1 covers 8 bases. V dropped 4 bases and J dropped 1; count of bases not matched to a gene: 5. Germline CDR1 SGHDT, CDR2 YYEEEE. The CDR3 sequence is 15 residues long. The CDR3: CASSATTGGTDTQYF. The DNA of the CDR3 is TGTGCCAGCAGCGCAACGACAGGGGGCACAGATACGCAGTATTTT.

V is TRBV11-2 and J is TRBJ1-2, with a possible D match to TRBD1 (5 bases). The CDR3 extends over 13 amino acids. In germline, CDR1 is SGHAT, CDR2 FQNNGV. Trimming removed 4 bases from V and 8 bases from J, with 14 bases in between. This CDR3 reads CASSSGRVYGYTF. The CDR3 nucleotides read TGTGCCAGCAGCTCCGGCAGGGTCTACGGCTACACCTTC.

In its sample, this clone was seen once. V is TRBV25-1 and J is TRBJ2-2, with unresolved D. Germline CDR1 MGHDK, CDR2 SYGVNS. CDR3 size: 12 residues. Deletions cut 3 bases from V and 3 bases from J, with 2 bases between. The CDR3 nucleotides read TGTGCCAGCAGTGACGACACCGGGGAGCTGTTTTTT. This codes for CASSDDTGELFF.

This sequence joins TRBV10-3 and TRBJ1-1, with TRBD1 matching over 7 bases. Germline V CDR1 and CDR2: ENHRY, SYGVKD. The V segment lost 6 bases and the J segment 4 bases; nucleotides outside the gene matches: 5. CDR3 length equals 13 residues. The chain's CDR3 is CAISGQASTEAFF. As DNA, the CDR3 is TGTGCCATCAGCGGACAGGCTTCCACTGAAGCTTTCTTT.

The rearrangement joins TRBV7-2 to TRBJ2-1, with D perhaps given as TRBD1 or TRBD2 (5 bases each). V was pared by 1 base and J by 8 bases, with 12 bases between. Germline V gene lookup returns CDR1 SGHTA and CDR2 FQGNSA. This CDR3 contains 14 residues. CDR3 sequence (DNA): TGTGCCAGCAGCTTAGTTGTCGGGGCCGATGAGCAGTTCTTC. It codes for CASSLVVGADEQFF. Looking up the rest from reference TRBV7-2 and TRBJ2-1 gives the full variable domain: GAGVSQSPSNKVTEKGKDVELRCDPISGHTALYWYRQSLGQGLEFLIYFQGNSAPDKSGLPSDRFSAERTGGSVSTLTIQRTQQEDSAVYLCASSLVVGADEQFFGPGTRLTVL.

The chain has TRBV28 and TRBJ1-3, with D hard to call. Germline V gene data show CDR1 as MDHEN and CDR2 as SYDVKM. The CDR3 totals 16 residues. The V gene lost 3 bases and the J gene lost 2 bases, with 14 bases spanning the gap. CDR3 loop: CASSFARQTTGNTIYF. DNA of the CDR3: TGTGCCAGCAGTTTCGCACGGCAGACTACTGGAAACACCATATATTTT.

V gene TRBV15 combines with J gene TRBJ1-5; D unclear. Germline CDR1 reads LNHNV; CDR2 reads YYDKDF (reference sequence). CDR3 length: 17 amino acids. V was cut by 2 bases and J by 0 bases, with 14 bases left in between. The chain's CDR3 is CATSRRRAGISNQPQHF. The CDR3 DNA reads as TGTGCCACCAGCAGACGTAGGGCGGGGATTAGCAATCAGCCCCAGCATTTT.

The chain employs TRBV29-1 and TRBJ2-5, with D perhaps matching TRBD1 or TRBD2 (5 bases each). Germline assignment: CDR1 SQVTM and CDR2 ANQGSEA. The CDR3 consists of 16 residues. Trimming left V 1 base short and J 4 bases short, with 19 bases between. The CDR3: CSVEGVLSGTRETQYF. CDR3 DNA: TGCAGCGTTGAAGGGGTACTATCCGGGACCCGAGAGACCCAGTACTTC.

This chain uses TRBV19 with TRBJ1-2, with D unresolved. Trimming cost V 2 bases and J 8 bases, with 9 bases left between them. The CDR3 is made up of 12 amino acids. Germline assignment: CDR1 LNHDA and CDR2 SQIVND (reference sequence). This chain's CDR3 is CASSIFGSGYTF. CDR3 sequence (DNA): TGTGCCAGTAGTATATTTGGCTCGGGCTACACCTTC. Full variable domain (rest looked up from reference TRBV19 and TRBJ1-2): DGGITQSPKYLFRKEGQNVTLSCEQNLNHDAMYWYRQDPGQGLRLIYYSQIVNDFQKGDIAEGYSVSREKKESFPLTVTSAQKNPTAFYLCASSIFGSGYTFGSGTRLTVV.

The rearrangement uses TRBV12-5 and TRBJ2-3; 10 positions match TRBD2. The CDR3 spans 16 residues. J gave up 6 bases and V 3 bases, and 9 bases lay outside the gene matches. Germline V lookup: CDR1 LGHNT, CDR2 FRNRAP. CDR3 DNA: TGTGCTAGTGGTTTCGGGCTAGCGGGAGTTACCGATACGCAGTATTTT. Translating it yields CASGFGLAGVTDTQYF.

This sequence joins TRBV6-5 and TRBJ1-3, with D unresolved. Trimming removed 1 base from V and 7 bases from J, with 11 bases in between. CDR3 length: 14 residues. CDR1 and CDR2 from the germline V gene are MNHEY and SVGAGI. The CDR3 DNA reads TGTGCCAGCAGTTACTTGGGCGACCCCAACACCATATATTTT. Translating it yields CASSYLGDPNTIYF.

This sequence joins TRBV25-1 and TRBJ2-7, with a tentative D call TRBD2 (6 bases). The germline CDR1 and CDR2 sequences are MGHDK and SYGVNS. This CDR3 contains 13 residues. V dropped 7 bases and J dropped 2 bases, with 12 bases sitting between them. CDR3: CASIRGLTYEQYF. CDR3 sequence (DNA): TGTGCCAGCATCCGAGGACTAACCTACGAGCAGTACTTC.

The chain has TRBV9 and TRBJ2-5; D possibly corresponds to TRBD1 (6 bases). Germline V CDR1 and CDR2: SGDLS, YYNGEE. CDR3 length: 16 residues. Trimming cost V 0 bases and J 6 bases, with 18 bases left between them. CDR3 residues: CASSVELRSGVQTQYF. CDR3 in DNA: TGTGCCAGCAGCGTAGAGTTGAGGTCAGGGGTACAGACCCAGTACTTC.

This chain links TRBV18 with TRBJ1-2; D possibly corresponds to TRBD1 (6 bases). The CDR3 covers 14 residues. The germline V gene has CDR1 KGHSH and CDR2 LQKENI. V was pared by 3 bases and J by 4 bases, with 12 bases between. CDR3 sequence (DNA): TGTGCCAGCTCACCTAGACAGGAGGGCTATGGCTACACCTTC. It is translated as CASSPRQEGYGYTF.

CDR3 DNA: TGTGCCAGTAGTATACCCGGGGCAGGCGACTACACCATATATTTT. Translating it yields CASSIPGAGDYTIYF. This chain links TRBV19 with TRBJ1-3, with D possibly being TRBD1 (5 bases). This CDR3 has 15 residues. Germline lookup yields CDR1 LNHDA and CDR2 SQIVND (reference sequence). V was pared by 2 bases and J by 8 bases, with 16 bases between. Using reference TRBV19 and TRBJ1-3 for the parts outside the CDR3, the full variable domain is DGGITQSPKYLFRKEGQNVTLSCEQNLNHDAMYWYRQDPGQGLRLIYYSQIVNDFQKGDIAEGYSVSREKKESFPLTVTSAQKNPTAFYLCASSIPGAGDYTIYFGEGSWLTVV.

The rearrangement uses TRBV11-2 and TRBJ2-1; 12 bases are a match to TRBD2. Germline V CDR1 and CDR2: SGHAT, FQNNGV. The V segment lost 5 bases and the J segment 5 bases; nucleotides outside the gene matches: 4. The CDR3 runs to 15 residues. CDR3 nucleotide sequence: TGTGCCAGCAGCCTGAGGACTAGCGGGGACAATGAGCAGTTCTTC. It yields the protein CASSLRTSGDNEQFF.

The V gene is TRBV7-2, the J gene TRBJ2-7; TRBD2 aligns across 12 bases. The CDR3 length is 15 residues. The germline CDR1 and CDR2 sequences are SGHTA and FQGNSA. The J segment lost 6 bases and the V segment lost 4 bases, leaving 7 bases of the junction unmatched. DNA for the CDR3: TGTGCCAGCAGCTCGAGACTAGCGGGAGATCGCGAGCAGTACTTC. It is translated as CASSSRLAGDREQYF.

The chain uses TRBV5-1 and TRBJ2-1, with 11 bases aligning to TRBD2. Unmatched junction bases numbered 9, after V lost 2 bases and J lost 2 bases. CDR3 length: 18 residues. Germline V lookup: CDR1 SGHRS, CDR2 YFSETQ. The CDR3: CASSFRVAGGSTYNEQFF. CDR3 DNA sequence: TGCGCCAGCAGCTTTAGGGTAGCGGGAGGGTCGACCTACAATGAGCAGTTCTTC. The variable domain in full, completed from reference TRBV5-1 and TRBJ2-1, reads KAGVTQTPRYLIKTRGQQVTLSCSPISGHRSVSWYQQTPGQGLQFLFEYFSETQRNKGNFPGRFSGRQFSNSRSEMNVSTLELGDSALYLCASSFRVAGGSTYNEQFFGPGTRLTVL.

The rearrangement links TRBV5-6 to TRBJ2-7, with D possibly matching TRBD2 (5 bases). Trimming left V 3 bases short and J 1 base short, with 17 bases between. Germline-derived CDR1 and CDR2 are SGHDT and YYEEEE. The CDR3 extends over 16 amino acids. The CDR3 sequence: CASSSTSRRKSYEQYF. The CDR3 nucleotides are TGTGCCAGCAGCTCGACCTCCCGGAGGAAGTCCTACGAGCAGTACTTC.

The chain recombines TRBV10-3 with TRBJ2-5; maybe TRBD2 (5 bases). The CDR3 runs to 13 residues. The germline V gene encodes CDR1 ENHRY and CDR2 SYGVKD. V was trimmed by 8 bases and J by 1 base, leaving 11 bases between them. The CDR3 loop reads CAIGGRPQETQYF. The DNA for the CDR3 is TGTGCCATCGGTGGGAGACCCCAAGAGACCCAGTACTTC.